Each of the 18 T cell receptor beta chains below was sequenced from the same sample in a study of CD8 T cells in ankylosing spondylitis. TCRdb re-derived calls from the 5' RACE reads in MiXCR, one entry per CDR3 protein. The repertoire includes about 160,000 distinct CDR3 sequences, about 17% of them detected once, and about 8% sits in the top ten. The sequencing sample was made of blood, either unsorted or a sorted T cell fraction (not recorded which). These TCRs come from a male donor with ankylosing spondylitis or in good health (not recorded which).

This sequence joins TRBV13 and TRBJ2-7; 9 nucleotides align to TRBD2. CDR3 size: 15 residues. J was trimmed by 6 bases and V by 2 bases; bases with no gene match: 8. Germline loops: CDR1 PRHDT, CDR2 FYEKMQ (reference sequence). Here the CDR3 DNA reads TGTGCCAGCAGCTTAACCGGGACTAGCTTTGTCGAGCAGTACTTC. This encodes CASSLTGTSFVEQYF.

In this sample, this clonotype turned up many times. The gene calls are TRBV20-1 and TRBJ2-7, with 7 positions matching TRBD1. Per the germline V gene, CDR1 is DFQATT and CDR2 is SNEGSKA (reference sequence). V shed 4 bases and J 0 bases; nucleotides not matched to a gene: 3. This CDR3 comprises 13 residues. CDR3 bases: TGCAGTGCTAATCCAGGGGGCTCCTACGAGCAGTACTTC. Translation: CSANPGGSYEQYF.

This clonotype is medium-sized by share. This chain uses TRBV20-1 with TRBJ2-1; the match to TRBD2 covers 9 bases. This CDR3 contains 15 residues. Germline lookup yields CDR1 DFQATT and CDR2 SNEGSKA (reference sequence). The junction had 4 bases not matched to a gene; V was cut back by 0 bases and J by 4 bases. CDR3 sequence (DNA): TGCAGTGCTAGAGATTTGCGGGAGGGATACAATGAGCAGTTCTTC. This gives the protein CSARDLREGYNEQFF.

This clonotype was observed many times. The chain couples TRBV24-1 to TRBJ2-7; unclear D gene. V was clipped by 5 bases and J by 3 bases, with 7 bases between them. The germline V gene encodes CDR1 KGHDR and CDR2 SFDVKD. The CDR3 has 12 amino acids. The CDR3 region has the DNA TGTGCCACCAGTGGCGCTGACTACGAGCAGTACTTC. The encoded protein is CATSGADYEQYF.

J is TRBJ2-3 and V is TRBV5-1; 11 bases align to TRBD2. J gave up 3 bases and V 3 bases, and 15 bases lay outside the gene matches. The CDR3 is made up of 19 amino acids. The germline V gene has CDR1 SGHRS and CDR2 YFSETQ. The CDR3 spells CASSSQKGIAGGPTDTQYF. The CDR3 DNA follows: TGCGCCAGCAGCTCCCAGAAGGGCATAGCGGGAGGGCCAACAGATACGCAGTATTTT.

This clonotype has more than one count but fewer than ten. The chain links TRBV29-1 to TRBJ2-7; D is perhaps TRBD1 or TRBD2 (5 bases each). Germline V gene lookup returns CDR1 SQVTM and CDR2 ANQGSEA. The ends were cut back, 1 base at V and 2 bases at J, with 12 bases in the middle. The CDR3 consists of 14 residues. CDR3 loop: CSVEGQGEAYEQYF. DNA of the CDR3: TGCAGCGTTGAAGGGCAGGGAGAAGCCTACGAGCAGTACTTC.

Details on this clonotype: One end of the junction does not line up with germline, which may come from a read error. V is TRBV28 and J is TRBJ1-2; possibly TRBD1 for D (5 bases). The CDR3 is made up of 16 amino acids. Germline V gene sequence: CDR1 MDHEN, CDR2 SYDVKM. The CDR3 DNA reads as TGTGCCTGCAGTTTAGCGGGGGTGACTACTAACTATGGCTACACCTTC. Its protein is CACSLAGVTTNYGYTF.

In DNA form, the CDR3 reads TGCAGCGTTGAAGCAAGCTCCAGGGATACGCAGTATTTT. Translation: CSVEASSRDTQYF. The chain links TRBV29-1 to TRBJ2-3; no reliable D call. Between the trimmed V and J ends, which lost 1 base and 6 bases, there was a span of 11 bases. Germline CDR1 SQVTM, CDR2 ANQGSEA. This CDR3 contains 13 residues.

This clonotype was found many times. The V gene is TRBV20-1, the J gene TRBJ2-7; 9 positions match TRBD2. Germline CDR1 DFQATT, CDR2 SNEGSKA (reference sequence). After removal of 2 bases from V and 4 bases from J, the junction contained 6 bases not matched to a gene. This CDR3 has 14 amino acids. The chain's CDR3 is CSARPGLAVYEQYF. CDR3 DNA: TGCAGTGCTAGACCGGGACTAGCAGTGTACGAGCAGTACTTC.

This clonotype was observed a few times. This chain joins TRBV2 and TRBJ2-5; perhaps TRBD1 as D (6 bases). The CDR3 extends over 16 amino acids. V was shortened by 0 bases and J by 1 base, with 12 bases between the two germline ends. Germline V gene lookup returns CDR1 SNHLY and CDR2 FYNNEI. DNA of the CDR3: TGTGCCAGCAGTGAAGCGACGGGACATCGCCAAGAGACCCAGTACTTC. Translating it yields CASSEATGHRQETQYF.

This clonotype turned up a few times. J is TRBJ2-7 and V is TRBV5-1; 10 bases are shared with TRBD2. In germline, CDR1 is SGHRS, CDR2 YFSETQ. Losses at the gene ends were 0 bases for V and 5 bases for J; bases not matched to a gene: 2. CDR3 length: 14 amino acids. The CDR3 coding sequence is TGCGCCAGCAGCTTGGCTAGCGGGAGCCACGAGCAGTACTTC. Amino acid sequence: CASSLASGSHEQYF.

The chain carries TRBV28 and TRBJ2-3; 7 bases map to TRBD1. Germline-derived CDR1 and CDR2 are MDHEN and SYDVKM. Trimming cost V 9 bases and J 4 bases; bases outside gene matches: 7. The CDR3 covers 13 residues. The CDR3 nucleotides are TGTGCCAGTTGGGACAGAACCTCAGATACGCAGTATTTT. It encodes CASWDRTSDTQYF.

This clonotype was counted ten times or more. CDR3 sequence: CSARDSGQYSYEQYF. In nucleotides, the CDR3 is TGCAGTGCTAGAGATTCGGGACAGTACTCCTACGAGCAGTACTTC. This rearrangement joins TRBV20-1 to TRBJ2-7, with 7 bases fitting TRBD1. Trimming took 0 bases from V and 0 from J; bases not matched to a gene: 5. This CDR3 comprises 15 residues. Germline assignment: CDR1 DFQATT and CDR2 SNEGSKA (reference sequence).

The sample holds many counts of this clonotype. V usage is TRBV5-1 and J usage is TRBJ2-3, with 7 bases that match TRBD2. V lost 5 bases, J lost 5 bases, and 11 bases stayed unmatched. CDR1 is SGHRS and CDR2 is YFSETQ in the germline V gene. The CDR3 is 15 amino acids. The CDR3 bases are TGCGCCAGCAGGCCTGGACTAGTGGGTAAAGATACGCAGTATTTT. This translates into CASRPGLVGKDTQYF. Variable domain in full (rest from reference TRBV5-1 and TRBJ2-3): KAGVTQTPRYLIKTRGQQVTLSCSPISGHRSVSWYQQTPGQGLQFLFEYFSETQRNKGNFPGRFSGRQFSNSRSEMNVSTLELGDSALYLCASRPGLVGKDTQYFGPGTRLTVL.

This clonotype was recorded many times. The chain has TRBV20-1 and TRBJ2-1, with 9 bases matching TRBD1. CDR1 is DFQATT, CDR2 SNEGSKA, per germline (reference sequence). This CDR3 has 14 amino acids. With 2 bases clipped from V and 10 bases from J, the junction kept 9 bases outside the gene matches. The CDR3 protein is CSARSRTGVREQFF. CDR3 bases: TGCAGTGCTAGATCCCGGACAGGGGTTCGGGAGCAGTTCTTC.

The rearrangement joins TRBV24-1 to TRBJ2-5, with TRBD1 matching over 8 bases. CDR1 is KGHDR, CDR2 SFDVKD, per germline. The V and J ends lost 1 base and 4 bases, in that order; junction bases with no gene match: 4. The CDR3 consists of 15 residues. CDR3 protein: CATSDFDRGPETQYF. Here the CDR3 DNA reads TGTGCCACCAGTGATTTCGACAGGGGCCCAGAGACCCAGTACTTC.

This clonotype was observed a handful of times. The chain combines TRBV5-1 with TRBJ2-7; 10 positions agree with TRBD2. Germline V CDR1 and CDR2: SGHRS, YFSETQ. The CDR3 runs to 14 residues. V gave up 5 bases and J gave up 4 bases; unmatched junction bases: 6. CDR3 sequence: CASRRGAGGYEQYF. CDR3 bases: TGCGCCAGCAGAAGGGGAGCGGGAGGGTACGAGCAGTACTTC.

This clonotype was observed many times. This chain connects TRBV20-1 to TRBJ1-1; D unclear. V lost 7 bases and J lost 1, with 10 bases in between. The CDR3 is 12 residues long. Germline V gene sequence: CDR1 DFQATT, CDR2 SNEGSKA (reference sequence). CDR3: CSGQEGNTEAFF. CDR3 in DNA: TGCAGTGGGCAGGAGGGGAACACTGAAGCTTTCTTT.